The sample holds many counts of the clone carrying this TCR beta chain. Since no conserved phenylalanine or tryptophan closes the CDR3, a read error is the likely cause. From germline, CDR1 is SGHRS and CDR2 YFSETQ. V was shortened by 1 base and J by 3 bases, with 7 bases between the two germline ends. The CDR3 loop spans 13 amino acids. This sample is drawn from a study of early T cells in non-severe SARS-CoV-2 infection. Study as a whole: Chains were unpaired, as sequencing was done on bulk RNA from unsorted whole blood.

TCRdb itself ran the 5' RACE reads through MiXCR, one entry per CDR3 protein. The sample has 70,000 to 85,000 distinct CDR3 sequences, approximately 13% seen once. The material sequenced was whole blood. This rearrangement joins TRBV5-1 to TRBJ2-5; D is ambiguous. This clonotype was obtained from an adult who was a healthcare worker with PCR-confirmed SARS-CoV-2 infection or an uninfected control (not recorded which). CDR3 region: CASSLPGEETQYL. For the CDR3, the DNA is TGCGCCAGCAGCTTGCCCGGAGAAGAGACCCAGTACTTG.